This T cell receptor beta chain was recovered during a study of shared clonotypes between healthy human individuals. Every donor, a Caucasian adult, lived in Nashville, Tennessee. Data came from immunoSEQ multiplex PCR; TCRdb stores just in-frame clones and leaves some out. There are about 2.5 million clones in the sample; less than 95% occur only once, and around 0.35% lies in the top ten. The germline gives CDR1 LGHNA, CDR2 YSLEER. This CDR3 is built from 15 residues. V lost 0 bases and J lost 1, with 7 bases in between. This sequence joins TRBV4-3 and TRBJ1-3; no clear D gene. The TCR comes from a young man in good health. Some clones in this sample may be carry-over from other donors' samples. Sequencing input: naive CD4+ T cells from PBMCs. Regarding subset: CD45RA+ positively selected. CDR3 DNA sequence: TGCGCCAGCAGCCAAGATTGGAGTTCTGGAAACACCATATATTTT. Encoded protein: CASSQDWSSGNTIYF.